This T cell receptor (beta chain) was observed in a study of blood T cells in healthy people across ages. Primed by a sample-barcoded 5' primer and a J-beta primer mix, a second PCR proceeded for roughly 6 to 12 cycles. Each CDR3 protein is one row after TCRdb ran MiXCR on the 5' RACE reads. The sample holds roughly 800,000 distinct CDR3 sequences, about 62% seen once. Germline CDR1 GTSNPN, CDR2 SVGIG (reference sequence). The ends lost 5 bases at V and 3 bases at J; junction bases unmatched: 6. This CDR3 is 13 amino acids long. Sequencing used blood. The clonotype comes from a man younger than 40 in good health. The rearrangement uses TRBV30 and TRBJ2-7, with TRBD1 matching over 8 bases. The CDR3 loop is CAWDSGTGYEQYF. The CDR3 coding sequence is TGTGCCTGGGACTCCGGGACAGGCTACGAGCAGTACTTC.